This TCR beta chain emerged from a study of regulatory T cells in long-lasting Graves disease. Study-wide results and caveats: The study found TRBV28, TRBJ1-2 and TRBJ2-5 favored in persistent disease.

This clonotype occurred a few times. As yet, its antigen is unknown. Germline lookup yields CDR1 DFQATT and CDR2 SNEGSKA (reference sequence). This CDR3 region has 12 residues. Time point of the sample: persistent/refractory GD, antithyroid drugs over 5 years with positive TRAb. PBMCs were the source of the RNA used for TCR sequencing. The TCR beta library used iRepertoire HTBI primers with Arm-PCR amplification of CDR3. TCRdb re-derived calls from the multiplex PCR reads in MiXCR, one entry per CDR3 protein. This sample has about 400,000 distinct CDR3 sequences, with 20% to 25% found just once. The TCR sequence derives from a female donor with Graves disease. The rearrangement joins TRBV20-1 to TRBJ1-4; TRBD1 matches 9 bases. The material was peripheral blood mononuclear cells (PBMCs), obtained when the disease was refractory, from a patient treated with antithyroid drugs. The DNA for the CDR3 is TGCAGCGCCGGGACAGGGACTGAAAAACTGTTTTTT. This sequence encodes CSAGTGTEKLFF.